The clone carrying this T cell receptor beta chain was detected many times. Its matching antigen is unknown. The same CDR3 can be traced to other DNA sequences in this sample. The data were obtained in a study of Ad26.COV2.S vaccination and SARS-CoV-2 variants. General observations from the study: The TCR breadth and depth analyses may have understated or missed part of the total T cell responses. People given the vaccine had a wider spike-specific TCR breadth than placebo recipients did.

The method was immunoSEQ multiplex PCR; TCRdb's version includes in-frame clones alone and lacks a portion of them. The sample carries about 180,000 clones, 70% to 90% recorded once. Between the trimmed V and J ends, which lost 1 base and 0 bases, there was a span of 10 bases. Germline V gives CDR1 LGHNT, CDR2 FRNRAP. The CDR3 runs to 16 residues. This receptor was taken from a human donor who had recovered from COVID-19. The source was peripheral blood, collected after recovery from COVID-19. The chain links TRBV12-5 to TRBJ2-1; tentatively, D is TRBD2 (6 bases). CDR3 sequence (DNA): TGTGCTAGTGGTTTGGCCGCCGGGAGCTCCTACAATGAGCAGTTCTTC. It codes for CASGLAAGSSYNEQFF.